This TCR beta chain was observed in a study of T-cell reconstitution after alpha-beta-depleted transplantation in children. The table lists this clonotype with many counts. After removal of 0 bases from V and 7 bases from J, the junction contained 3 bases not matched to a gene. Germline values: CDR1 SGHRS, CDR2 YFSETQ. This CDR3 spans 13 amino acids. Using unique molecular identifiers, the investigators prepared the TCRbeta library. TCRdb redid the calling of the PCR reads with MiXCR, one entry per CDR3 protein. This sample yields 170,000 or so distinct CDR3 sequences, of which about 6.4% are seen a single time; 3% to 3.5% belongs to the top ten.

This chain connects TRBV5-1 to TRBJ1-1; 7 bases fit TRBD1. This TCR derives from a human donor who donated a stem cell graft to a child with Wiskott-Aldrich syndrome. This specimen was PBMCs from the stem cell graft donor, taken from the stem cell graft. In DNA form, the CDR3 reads TGCGCCAGCAGCTTGGACAGGGGTGATGAAGCTTTCTTT. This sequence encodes CASSLDRGDEAFF.